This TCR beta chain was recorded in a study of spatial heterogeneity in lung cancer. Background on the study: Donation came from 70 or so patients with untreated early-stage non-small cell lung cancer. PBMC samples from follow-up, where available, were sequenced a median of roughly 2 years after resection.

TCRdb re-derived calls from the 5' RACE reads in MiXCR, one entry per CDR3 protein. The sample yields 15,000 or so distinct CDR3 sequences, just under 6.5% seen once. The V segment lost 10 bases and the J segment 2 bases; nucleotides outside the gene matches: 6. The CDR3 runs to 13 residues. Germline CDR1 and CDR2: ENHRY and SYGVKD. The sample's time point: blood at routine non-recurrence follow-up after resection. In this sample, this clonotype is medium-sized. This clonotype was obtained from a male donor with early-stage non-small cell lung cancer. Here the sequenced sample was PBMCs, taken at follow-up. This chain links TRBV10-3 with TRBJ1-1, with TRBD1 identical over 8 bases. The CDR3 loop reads CATKTGENTEAFF. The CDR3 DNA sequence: TGTGCCACTAAGACAGGGGAAAACACTGAAGCTTTCTTT.